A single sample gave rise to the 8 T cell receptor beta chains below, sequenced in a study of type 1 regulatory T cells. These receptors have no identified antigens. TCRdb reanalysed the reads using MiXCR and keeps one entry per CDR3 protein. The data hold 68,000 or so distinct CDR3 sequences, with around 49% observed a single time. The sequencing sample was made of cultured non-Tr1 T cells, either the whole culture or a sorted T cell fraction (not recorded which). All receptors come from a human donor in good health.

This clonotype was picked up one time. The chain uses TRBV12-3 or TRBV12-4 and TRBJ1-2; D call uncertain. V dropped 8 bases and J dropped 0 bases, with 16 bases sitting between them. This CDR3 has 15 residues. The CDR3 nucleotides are TGTGCCAGCTCTTCTGACGCAATATCTAACTATGGCTACACCTTC. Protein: CASSSDAISNYGYTF.

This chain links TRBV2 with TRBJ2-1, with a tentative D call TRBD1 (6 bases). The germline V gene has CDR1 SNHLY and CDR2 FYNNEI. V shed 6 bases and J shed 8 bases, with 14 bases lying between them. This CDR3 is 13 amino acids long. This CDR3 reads CASRRMGADEQFF. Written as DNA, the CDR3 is TGTGCCAGCAGAAGAATGGGGGCGGATGAGCAGTTCTTC.

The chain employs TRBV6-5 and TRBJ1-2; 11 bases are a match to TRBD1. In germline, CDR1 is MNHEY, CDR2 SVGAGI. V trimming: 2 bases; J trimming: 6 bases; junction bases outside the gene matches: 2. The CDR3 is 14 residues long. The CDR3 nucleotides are TGTGCCAGCAGTTACCTGGGACAGGGGGATGGCTACACCTTC. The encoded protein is CASSYLGQGDGYTF.

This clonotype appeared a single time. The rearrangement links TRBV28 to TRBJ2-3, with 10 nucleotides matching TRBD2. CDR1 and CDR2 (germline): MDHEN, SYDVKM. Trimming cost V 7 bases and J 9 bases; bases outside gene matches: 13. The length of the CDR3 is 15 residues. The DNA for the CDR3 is TGTGCCAGCAAAGCCGGGACTAGCGAGTCTGGGACGCAGTATTTT. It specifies CASKAGTSESGTQYF.

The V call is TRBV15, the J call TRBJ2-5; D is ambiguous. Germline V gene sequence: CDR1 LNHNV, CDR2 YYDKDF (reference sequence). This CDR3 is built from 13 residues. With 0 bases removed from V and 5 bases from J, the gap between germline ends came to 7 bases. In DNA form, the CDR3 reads TGTGCCACCAGCAGAGATACGGTGGAGACCCAGTACTTC. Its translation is CATSRDTVETQYF.

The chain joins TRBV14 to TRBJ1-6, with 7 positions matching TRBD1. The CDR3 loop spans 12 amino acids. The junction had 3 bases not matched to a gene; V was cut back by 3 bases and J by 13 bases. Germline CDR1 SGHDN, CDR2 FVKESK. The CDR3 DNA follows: TGTGCCAGCAGCCAGGACAGGCCGCCCCTCCACTTT. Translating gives CASSQDRPPLHF.

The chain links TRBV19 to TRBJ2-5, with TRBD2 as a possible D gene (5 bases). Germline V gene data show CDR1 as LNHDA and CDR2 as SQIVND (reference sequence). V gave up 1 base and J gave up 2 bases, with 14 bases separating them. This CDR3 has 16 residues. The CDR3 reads CASSIVSGVSQETQYF. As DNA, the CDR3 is TGTGCCAGTAGTATAGTCAGCGGCGTCAGTCAAGAGACCCAGTACTTC.

This CDR3 reads CASSFDGTGVGFF. The CDR3 DNA follows: TGTGCCAGCAGCTTCGACGGGACAGGCGTCGGGTTCTTC. The chain uses TRBV7-2 and TRBJ2-1; 8 nucleotides match TRBD1. The CDR3 covers 13 residues. Per germline, CDR1 SGHTA and CDR2 FQGNSA. Trimming removed 3 bases from V and 15 bases from J; junction bases left unmatched: 10.